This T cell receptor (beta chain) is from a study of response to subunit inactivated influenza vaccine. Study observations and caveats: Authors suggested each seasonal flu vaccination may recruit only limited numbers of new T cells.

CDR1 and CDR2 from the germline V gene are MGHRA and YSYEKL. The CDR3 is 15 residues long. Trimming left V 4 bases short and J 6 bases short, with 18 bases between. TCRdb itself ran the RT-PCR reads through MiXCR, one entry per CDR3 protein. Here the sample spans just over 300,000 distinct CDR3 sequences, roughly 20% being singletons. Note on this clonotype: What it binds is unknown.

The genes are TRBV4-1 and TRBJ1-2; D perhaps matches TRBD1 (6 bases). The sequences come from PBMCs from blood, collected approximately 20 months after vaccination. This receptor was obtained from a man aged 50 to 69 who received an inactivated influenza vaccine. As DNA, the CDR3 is TGCGCCAGCAGCCTTCAGACAGGAACGACTAATGGCTACACCTTC. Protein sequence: CASSLQTGTTNGYTF.